This T cell receptor (beta chain) appears in the sequencing data of a study of regulatory T cells in long-lasting Graves disease. General study results and limits: Less diverse TCR repertoires were seen in persistent Graves' patients than in newly diagnosed ones. Accuracy was perhaps lowered by the small sample size.

The sample's time point: newly diagnosed GD, antithyroid drugs for less than 3 months. Isolated PBMC RNA provided the starting material for the TCR library. Staff took about 10 milliliters of peripheral blood and put it into EDTA tubes. This clonotype was detected a few times. What it binds is not known. Relying on iRepertoire HTBI primers and Arm-PCR of CDR3 regions, the team built TCR beta libraries. In the original processing: Samples revealed 62 TRBV and 14 TRBJ segments. TCRdb re-called the multiplex PCR reads through MiXCR, storing one row per CDR3 protein. TCRdb's processing, not the study's, gives the V and J calls here. Among about 300,000 distinct CDR3 sequences listed, 18% were seen once. This CDR3 has 13 amino acids. With 3 bases removed from V and 1 base from J, the gap between germline ends came to 9 bases. CDR1 is DFQATT and CDR2 is SNEGSKA in the germline V gene (reference sequence).

The sequence was collected from a female donor with Graves disease. The sample here was peripheral blood mononuclear cells (PBMCs), taken at new diagnosis, from a patient treated with antithyroid drugs. The chain uses TRBV20-1 and TRBJ1-1; D gene ambiguous. The CDR3 loop reads CSARSLRNTEAFF. CDR3 coding DNA: TGCAGTGCTAGGAGTCTCAGGAACACTGAAGCTTTCTTT.